Presented here are 20 T cell receptor beta chains from one specimen sequenced in a study of blood T cell repertoires in COVID-19. Repertoires were generated with immunoSEQ multiplex PCR, while TCRdb's copy carries only in-frame clones and drops some. The data show 200,000 to 250,000 clones, around nine tenths seen once. The material sequenced was peripheral blood. The receptors come from a woman aged 55-69 years who had recovered from COVID-19.

The chain uses TRBV10-3 and TRBJ2-7; 11 bases align to TRBD1. This CDR3 has 14 amino acids. Unmatched junction bases numbered 13, after V lost 6 bases and J lost 12 bases. From germline, CDR1 is ENHRY and CDR2 SYGVKD. The CDR3 sequence is CAISDQTGQGGAYF. The CDR3 region has the DNA TGTGCCATCAGCGACCAAACGGGACAGGGGGGAGCGTACTTC.

The V call is TRBV28, the J call TRBJ2-5; the match to TRBD1 covers 7 bases. The CDR3 runs to 13 residues. Trimming removed 7 bases from V and 7 bases from J; junction bases left unmatched: 9. Germline V gene sequence: CDR1 MDHEN, CDR2 SYDVKM. The CDR3: CASKGAALGTQYF. As DNA, the CDR3 is TGTGCCAGCAAGGGGGCGGCGTTGGGGACCCAGTACTTC.

The rearrangement joins TRBV4-2 to TRBJ2-5; 7 bases agree with TRBD1. The V and J ends lost 3 bases and 1 base, in that order; junction bases with no gene match: 11. The germline CDR1 and CDR2 sequences are LGHNA and YNFKEQ. This CDR3 contains 17 residues. The chain's CDR3 is CASSQSDRSPFQETQYF. The DNA for the CDR3 is TGTGCCAGCAGCCAGTCGGACAGGTCGCCCTTCCAAGAGACCCAGTACTTC.

The chain is built from TRBV4-1 and TRBJ2-3; 7 nucleotides line up with TRBD2. J was trimmed by 0 bases and V by 1 base; bases with no gene match: 4. The length of the CDR3 is 16 residues. Germline loops: CDR1 MGHRA, CDR2 YSYEKL. DNA for the CDR3: TGCGCCAGCAGCCAAGCTTCCGGGGGGAGCACAGATACGCAGTATTTT. Protein: CASSQASGGSTDTQYF.

The V call is TRBV4-2, the J call TRBJ2-3, with 7 bases aligning to TRBD1. This CDR3 has 17 amino acids. The junction had 11 bases not matched to a gene; V was cut back by 0 bases and J by 5 bases. The germline V gene encodes CDR1 LGHNA and CDR2 YNFKEQ. The CDR3 is CASSQEGTRGLQDTQYF. The CDR3 DNA reads TGTGCCAGCAGCCAAGAGGGTACTAGGGGGCTGCAAGATACGCAGTATTTT.

The chain joins TRBV14 to TRBJ1-2; 8 nucleotides line up with TRBD1. CDR1 is SGHDN and CDR2 is FVKESK in the germline V gene. The CDR3 covers 16 residues. The ends lost 2 bases at V and 2 bases at J; junction bases unmatched: 7. This CDR3 reads CASSQRLQGGNYGYTF. The CDR3 DNA follows: TGTGCCAGCAGCCAACGATTACAGGGGGGCAACTATGGCTACACCTTC.

The chain joins TRBV24-1 to TRBJ2-5; 11 nucleotides line up with TRBD1. Germline V lookup: CDR1 KGHDR, CDR2 SFDVKD. The CDR3 has 15 amino acids. The J segment lost 3 bases and the V segment lost 4 bases, leaving 3 bases of the junction unmatched. CDR3 coding DNA: TGTGCCACCAGTGACCGGGACAGGGGGGAAGAGACCCAGTACTTC. Protein: CATSDRDRGEETQYF.

V is TRBV28 and J is TRBJ2-7, with TRBD2 matching over 7 bases. CDR1 MDHEN and CDR2 SYDVKM come from the germline V gene. The trim removed 1 base at V and 7 bases at J, leaving 10 bases unmatched. The CDR3 sequence is 15 residues long. The CDR3 sequence is CASSLSASGKREQYF. CDR3 coding DNA: TGTGCCAGCAGTTTATCGGCTAGCGGCAAACGGGAGCAGTACTTC.

The chain employs TRBV28 and TRBJ2-1, with 11 bases that match TRBD1. The trim removed 10 bases at V and 4 bases at J, leaving 6 bases unmatched. The CDR3 runs to 14 residues. Germline CDR1 is MDHEN and CDR2 is SYDVKM. As DNA, the CDR3 is TGTGCCATAAAGGGACAGGGGGTTTACAATGAGCAGTTCTTC. As protein: CAIKGQGVYNEQFF.

This chain uses TRBV6-6 with TRBJ1-4, with D hard to call. Germline V gives CDR1 MNHNY, CDR2 SVGAGI (reference sequence). V was clipped by 5 bases and J by 0 bases, with 16 bases between them. The CDR3 is 17 amino acids. The CDR3 sequence is CASSPRRETATNEKLFF. The CDR3 DNA reads TGTGCCAGCAGTCCCCGGAGGGAGACGGCAACTAATGAAAAACTGTTTTTT.

The chain combines TRBV12-3 or TRBV12-4 with TRBJ1-6, with D unclear. CDR3 length: 13 amino acids. Between the trimmed V and J ends, which lost 5 bases and 8 bases, there was a span of 10 bases. The CDR3 region is CASSVSQDSPLHF. Written as DNA, the CDR3 is TGTGCCAGCAGTGTAAGTCAGGATTCACCCCTCCACTTT.

This clone occurred once. The chain employs TRBV28 and TRBJ2-3; perhaps TRBD2 as D (5 bases). V lost 7 bases and J lost 0, with 14 bases in between. CDR1 and CDR2 from the germline V gene are MDHEN and SYDVKM. The CDR3 length is 15 residues. CDR3 residues: CASNDAGGSTDTQYF. CDR3 nucleotide sequence: TGTGCCAGCAATGACGCAGGAGGTAGCACAGATACGCAGTATTTT.

The chain links TRBV6-2 or TRBV6-3 to TRBJ1-5; D not certain. V was pared by 0 bases and J by 7 bases, with 7 bases between. The CDR3 spans 13 residues. The germline gives CDR1 MNHEY, CDR2 SVGEGT. As DNA, the CDR3 is TGTGCCAGCAGTTACTCTTCCTACCAGCCCCAGCATTTT. Translated, it gives CASSYSSYQPQHF.

This chain uses TRBV2 with TRBJ1-6; the D gene is possibly TRBD1 (6 bases). Trimming cost V 2 bases and J 7 bases, with 15 bases left between them. The CDR3 runs 16 residues. Germline assignment: CDR1 SNHLY and CDR2 FYNNEI. In DNA form, the CDR3 reads TGTGCCAGCAGTGAAAGGTATACAGGGACCAATTCACCCCTCCACTTT. Translating gives CASSERYTGTNSPLHF.

The J gene is TRBJ1-5, the V gene TRBV6-5; 10 nucleotides match TRBD1. V shed 6 bases, J shed 3 bases, and the junction held 5 bases outside the gene matches. CDR1 MNHEY and CDR2 SVGAGI come from the germline V gene. The CDR3 totals 15 residues. CDR3 nucleotide sequence: TGTGCCAGCAGACGGGACAGGGGAATCAATCAGCCCCAGCATTTT. Translation gives CASRRDRGINQPQHF.

This chain uses TRBV3-1 (or the pseudogene TRBV3-2) with TRBJ2-7; 7 nucleotides align to TRBD1. The trim removed 3 bases at V and 6 bases at J, leaving 8 bases unmatched. CDR1 and CDR2 from the germline V gene are LGHDT and YNNKEL (reference sequence). The CDR3 runs 14 residues. The CDR3 loop is CASSQTGSMAEQYF. The CDR3 region has the DNA TGTGCCAGCAGCCAGACAGGGTCGATGGCCGAGCAGTACTTC.

The chain employs TRBV14 and TRBJ1-1; D gene unclear. Trimming pared 0 bases from V and 10 bases from J, leaving 18 bases between. From germline, CDR1 is SGHDN and CDR2 FVKESK. The CDR3 covers 15 residues. The DNA of the CDR3 is TGTGCCAGCAGCCAAGACGGCGGTGAGGCAGTAAGAGCTTTCTTT. This codes for CASSQDGGEAVRAFF.

Comments on this clone: The sample carries other DNA sequences with the same CDR3. V is TRBV4-2 and J is TRBJ1-5, with D unresolved. The CDR3 totals 17 residues. Trimming took 4 bases from V and 5 from J, leaving 21 bases between them. From germline, CDR1 is LGHNA and CDR2 YNFKEQ. In nucleotides, the CDR3 is TGTGCCAGCAGCCCAAGCCGGGATAGCTTACCCCATCAGCCCCAGCATTTT. Its protein product is CASSPSRDSLPHQPQHF.

Here the CDR3 DNA reads TGTGCCAGCAGCTTACAGGGGGAGGATCAGCCCCAGCATTTT. Amino acid sequence: CASSLQGEDQPQHF. V is TRBV7-2 and J is TRBJ1-5; 7 bases map to TRBD1. Germline lookup yields CDR1 SGHTA and CDR2 FQGNSA. With V trimmed by 2 bases and J by 5 bases, 3 bases remained unmatched. The CDR3 runs to 14 residues.

This chain connects TRBV11-1 to TRBJ2-5; maybe TRBD1 (5 bases). With 2 bases removed from V and 5 bases from J, the gap between germline ends came to 15 bases. CDR1 is SGHAT and CDR2 is FQDESV in the germline V gene (reference sequence). This CDR3 is built from 15 residues. DNA of the CDR3: TGTGCCAGCAGCTTACTTTTTGGGGCAGATGAGACCCAGTACTTC. Translation gives CASSLLFGADETQYF.